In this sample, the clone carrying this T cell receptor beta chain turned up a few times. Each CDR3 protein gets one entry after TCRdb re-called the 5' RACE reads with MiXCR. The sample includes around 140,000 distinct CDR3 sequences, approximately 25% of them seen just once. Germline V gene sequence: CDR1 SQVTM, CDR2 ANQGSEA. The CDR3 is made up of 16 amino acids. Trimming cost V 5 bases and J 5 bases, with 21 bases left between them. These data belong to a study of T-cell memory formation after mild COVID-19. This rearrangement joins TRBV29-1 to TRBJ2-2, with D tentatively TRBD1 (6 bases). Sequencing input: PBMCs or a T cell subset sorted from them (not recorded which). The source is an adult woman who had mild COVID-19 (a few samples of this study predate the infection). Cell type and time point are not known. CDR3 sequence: CSVTGTSPLMTGELFF. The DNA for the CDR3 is TGCAGCGTTACCGGGACATCCCCTCTAATGACCGGGGAGCTGTTTTTT.